Below, one T cell receptor (beta chain) is given with its context. Replicate PCRs from sorted subsets contained roughly 200 ng DNA, which is roughly 30,000 T cell genomes. Some clones are missing from TCRdb's copy, which holds only in-frame ones; the method was immunoSEQ multiplex PCR. This table has approximately 2,300,000 clones, 80% to 95% appearing once. The sample is drawn from a study of shared clonotypes between healthy human individuals. V was cut by 4 bases and J by 0 bases, with 8 bases left in between. The CDR3 is 14 residues long. Germline V gene data show CDR1 as SGHKS and CDR2 as YYEKEE (reference sequence).

Material: naive CD4+ T cells from PBMCs. Specified subset: CD45RA+ positively selected. The source is a young man in good health. Some clones in this sample may be carry-over from other donors' samples. V and J are TRBV5-5 and TRBJ2-1, with D possibly TRBD2 on 6 matching bases. CDR3 sequence (DNA): TGTGCCAGCAGCGGGGGGAGCTCCTACAATGAGCAGTTCTTC. Protein sequence: CASSGGSSYNEQFF.